The present T cell receptor (beta chain) was sequenced within a study of molecular identifiers for immune sequencing clone quantification. Researchers sorted naive CD8 T cells as cells that were CD8+CD4-CCR7+CD45RA+. TCRdb re-called the PCR reads with MiXCR, one entry per CDR3 protein. Seen here are 60,000 to 70,000 distinct CDR3 sequences, 15% to 20% observed once, and the top ten hold roughly 1.5%. Germline V gives CDR1 DFQATT, CDR2 SNEGSKA (reference sequence). V dropped 1 base and J dropped 2 bases, with 8 bases sitting between them. This CDR3 contains 14 residues. This clonotype was seen many times.

What was sequenced was naive CD8+ T cells from blood, with Jurkat cell RNA spiked in. Subset of the sample: FACS-sorted CD8+CD4-CCR7+CD45RA+ naive T cells. This clonotype was sampled from a human donor in good health. Some libraries in this study had Jurkat cell RNA spiked in. The J gene is TRBJ1-4, the V gene TRBV20-1, with D unresolved. The CDR3: CSARVFGTNEKLFF. The CDR3 bases are TGCAGTGCTAGAGTTTTTGGGACTAATGAAAAACTGTTTTTT.